This T cell receptor (beta chain) originates from a study of CD8 T cells in ankylosing spondylitis. Quantitative 5'-RACE was performed with molecular barcodes, and it yielded the TCR beta libraries. Each CDR3 protein gets one entry after TCRdb re-called the 5' RACE reads with MiXCR. The sample has about 540,000 distinct CDR3 sequences; roughly 13% are singletons. This clonotype was recorded at least ten times. Antigen: not known. CDR1 is SNHLY and CDR2 is FYNNEI in the germline V gene. The CDR3 contains 13 residues. The V end was cut by 7 bases, the J end by 4 bases, with 12 bases between. Study conclusions and caveats: Ankylosing spondylitis blood appeared to be characterized by a TCR beta motif of 8 or 9 highly homologous variants.

The receptor comes from a male donor with ankylosing spondylitis. The sequenced material came from blood, either unsorted or a sorted T cell fraction (not recorded which). The V gene is TRBV2, the J gene TRBJ2-3; D possibly corresponds to TRBD1 (5 bases). The CDR3 loop reads CASKERGPDTQYF. The CDR3 bases are TGTGCCAGCAAGGAAAGGGGCCCAGATACGCAGTATTTT.